This T cell receptor (beta chain) was documented in a study of blood T cell repertoires in COVID-19. The overall study: PBMCs, B-cell-depleted T cells, or T cells were the source of the cDNA or gDNA that made up the material.

This clone has only one observation. In the original analysis: Reference gene primer amplification yielded estimated nucleated cell counts. Clones were read by immunoSEQ multiplex PCR, and TCRdb kept only the in-frame ones, dropping some. V, J and clone size are those of that table, while D and trimming were read from the DNA. The sample lists just over 650,000 clones, approximately 90% occurring once. V shed 4 bases and J 5 bases; nucleotides not matched to a gene: 12. The germline V gene has CDR1 MGHRA and CDR2 YSYEKL. CDR3 length equals 16 residues. This chain joins TRBV4-1 and TRBJ1-1, with 8 bases aligning to TRBD1. Material for sequencing was peripheral blood. The origin of this receptor is a woman under 30 with acute or convalescent COVID-19. This CDR3 is CASSPPDRVSYTEAFF. The CDR3 nucleotides read TGCGCCAGCAGCCCCCCGGACAGGGTATCTTATACTGAAGCTTTCTTT.